The clone carrying this TCR beta chain was counted only a few times. Its antigen is unknown. This specimen belongs to a study of beta chain features in type 1 diabetes. Points from the study as a whole: Insertions at VDJ junctions were less frequent in type 1 diabetes patients. These patients also deleted more nucleotides at the same junctions.

The investigators reverse transcribed all of the isolated RNA, so they sequenced expressed TCRB transcripts. The protocol was immunoSEQ multiplex PCR, while the TCRdb copy is restricted to in-frame clones and leaves out a portion. The table shows almost 350,000 clones, with 15% to 20% occurring only once. This CDR3 contains 14 residues. Germline V lookup: CDR1 SNHLY, CDR2 FYNNEI. The ends were cut back, 6 bases at V and 0 bases at J, with 6 bases in the middle. Source material: naive CD4+ T cells from blood. The origin of this receptor is a woman younger than 35 in good health. The V call is TRBV2, the J call TRBJ2-6; the D is unclear. This CDR3 is CASRFNSGANVLTF. CDR3 in DNA: TGTGCCAGCAGGTTCAACTCTGGGGCCAACGTCCTGACTTTC.